The rows below give T cell receptor beta chains drawn from one sample of a study of response to subunit inactivated influenza vaccine. TCRdb analysed the RT-PCR reads with MiXCR anew, one entry per CDR3 protein. The data show about 300,000 distinct CDR3 sequences, roughly 22% seen once. The material sequenced was PBMCs from blood, taken approximately 20 months after vaccination. These receptors were obtained from a man in his fifties or sixties who received an inactivated influenza vaccine. CDR3s include the opening cysteine and the closing phenylalanine or tryptophan. Fields, in order: J gene, V gene, CDR3 protein.

j_gene: TRBJ2-2; v_gene: TRBV29-1; CDR3aa: CSAVDSFANTGELFF
j_gene: TRBJ1-2; v_gene: TRBV14; CDR3aa: CASSQDGGTHYGYTF
j_gene: TRBJ2-3; v_gene: TRBV20-1; CDR3aa: CSAPDSSSSTDTQYF
j_gene: TRBJ1-2; v_gene: TRBV7-9; CDR3aa: CASSGGDRVSGYTF
j_gene: TRBJ2-4; v_gene: TRBV29-1; CDR3aa: CSVGQLGGTPGGAKNIQYF
j_gene: TRBJ2-1; v_gene: TRBV6-1; CDR3aa: CASSGSNNEQFF
j_gene: TRBJ1-1; v_gene: TRBV28; CDR3aa: CASTLGGAATEAFF
j_gene: TRBJ1-2; v_gene: TRBV27; CDR3aa: CASRAGGRGFYGYTF
j_gene: TRBJ2-2; v_gene: TRBV3-1; CDR3aa: CASIRSGTSTGELFF
j_gene: TRBJ1-4; v_gene: TRBV20-1; CDR3aa: CSATTRSNEKLFF
j_gene: TRBJ1-2; v_gene: TRBV20-1; CDR3aa: CSAREGSNYGYTF
j_gene: TRBJ1-1; v_gene: TRBV28; CDR3aa: CASSFRGLRAEAFF
j_gene: TRBJ2-1; v_gene: TRBV19; CDR3aa: CASSLAGGVNEQFF
j_gene: TRBJ2-5; v_gene: TRBV7-8; CDR3aa: CASSGSPSGRFQETQYF
j_gene: TRBJ1-5; v_gene: TRBV4-1; CDR3aa: CASSQGRGTSNQPQHF
j_gene: TRBJ1-4; v_gene: TRBV28; CDR3aa: CASSLVSWRADEKLFF
j_gene: TRBJ2-7; v_gene: TRBV4-2; CDR3aa: CASSQDPLAGGGEQYF
j_gene: TRBJ2-5; v_gene: TRBV2; CDR3aa: CASTITREETQYF
j_gene: TRBJ1-3; v_gene: TRBV20-1; CDR3aa: CSAKGFRNTIYF
j_gene: TRBJ1-2; v_gene: TRBV5-6; CDR3aa: CASSSLAATFIYGYTF
j_gene: TRBJ1-1; v_gene: TRBV18; CDR3aa: CASSPEVGNTEAFF
j_gene: TRBJ2-3; v_gene: TRBV29-1; CDR3aa: CSVEDRTSTDTQYF
j_gene: TRBJ2-7; v_gene: TRBV4-2; CDR3aa: CASSRLDGGYEQYF
j_gene: TRBJ2-7; v_gene: TRBV4-3; CDR3aa: CASSQRTGVTYEQYF
j_gene: TRBJ1-4; v_gene: TRBV7-2; CDR3aa: CASSLGQGKLLFF
j_gene: TRBJ1-5; v_gene: TRBV12-3/TRBV12-4; CDR3aa: CASSSNNQPQHF
j_gene: TRBJ2-1; v_gene: TRBV20-1; CDR3aa: CSERLAVNNEQFF
j_gene: TRBJ1-2; v_gene: TRBV4-2; CDR3aa: CASSQPRGDYGYTF
j_gene: TRBJ1-1; v_gene: TRBV10-3; CDR3aa: CAISERDLNTEAFF
j_gene: TRBJ1-4; v_gene: TRBV6-1; CDR3aa: CASSPGLFEKLFF
j_gene: TRBJ1-1; v_gene: TRBV5-1; CDR3aa: CASTLTGGASEAFF
j_gene: TRBJ1-1; v_gene: TRBV20-1; CDR3aa: CSARGGGRSTEAFF
j_gene: TRBJ1-2; v_gene: TRBV20-1; CDR3aa: CSARDPGRHNYGYTF
j_gene: TRBJ2-3; v_gene: TRBV20-1; CDR3aa: CSGRDTQYF
j_gene: TRBJ2-2; v_gene: TRBV20-1; CDR3aa: CSAMGLAALNTGELFF
j_gene: TRBJ2-7; v_gene: TRBV25-1; CDR3aa: CASSPGEYEQYF
j_gene: TRBJ1-5; v_gene: TRBV20-1; CDR3aa: CSARTGLSNQPQHF
j_gene: TRBJ2-1; v_gene: TRBV7-9; CDR3aa: CASSPGVAGYNEQFF
j_gene: TRBJ2-3; v_gene: TRBV12-3/TRBV12-4; CDR3aa: CASSLNRGDTQYF
j_gene: TRBJ1-4; v_gene: TRBV6-5; CDR3aa: CASSYLMDRVGGKLFF
j_gene: TRBJ2-2; v_gene: TRBV7-9; CDR3aa: CASSFSPGGRTGELFF
j_gene: TRBJ1-5; v_gene: TRBV7-8; CDR3aa: CASSSYTEANQPQHF
j_gene: TRBJ2-5; v_gene: TRBV7-2; CDR3aa: CASSLAPRAQQETQYF
j_gene: TRBJ1-5; v_gene: TRBV6-2/TRBV6-3; CDR3aa: CASSYSGQGNQPQHF